This TCR beta chain originates from a study of T cells in Graves' hyperthyroidism and ophthalmopathy. Amplification targeted TCR beta CDR3 regions from RNA transcripts. HTBI primers were the set used in a first-round RT-PCR of the TCR CDR3. TCRdb re-derived calls from the multiplex PCR reads in MiXCR, one entry per CDR3 protein. The sample carries about 500,000 distinct CDR3 sequences, more than 15% recorded once. This CDR3 is built from 13 residues. Germline lookup yields CDR1 MNHEY and CDR2 SMNVEV (reference sequence). Worth noting for this clonotype: Its specificity is unknown. Compared with germline, one end of the junction differs, possibly owing to a read error.

Study-level results: The majority of expanded thyroid clonotypes above 0.001 also appeared in blood.

The source material was blood. The sequence came from a woman aged 30 to 39 with Graves' ophthalmopathy. The chain has TRBV27 and TRBJ1-1; D remains ambiguous. CDR3 in DNA: TGTACCAGCAGTAACGGGTTCCACGCTGAAGCTTTCTTT. Its protein is CTSSNGFHAEAFF.